This entry is about one T cell receptor beta chain. Its antigen is not identified. cDNA came from about 0.5 to 1 ug RNA primed by random hexamers. The authors amplified TCR beta CDR3 across 54 Vbeta and 13 Jbeta using immunoSEQ multiplex PCR. TCRdb itself ran the immunoSEQ multiplex PCR reads through MiXCR, one entry per CDR3 protein. The data contain roughly 130,000 distinct CDR3 sequences, 90% to 95% of them singletons. The data stem from a study of CD8 T cells in Susac syndrome. Study outcomes and limitations: An acknowledgment was made by the study that its TCR sequencing and HLA analysis involved relatively few individuals.

The J segment lost 2 bases and the V segment lost 5 bases, leaving 4 bases of the junction unmatched. This CDR3 has 16 residues. Germline CDR1 is KGHSH and CDR2 is LQKENI. The material sequenced was CD4+ T cells from PBMCs. The chain carries TRBV18 and TRBJ2-3, with 13 bases that match TRBD2. The TCR originated in a human donor in good health. The CDR3 coding sequence is TGTGCCAGCTCAGAGGGACTAGCGGGGACCACAGATACGCAGTATTTT. Translating gives CASSEGLAGTTDTQYF.